This T cell receptor beta chain was profiled in a study of siplizumab effects on memory and regulatory T cells. The CDR3 has 13 residues. V trimming: 8 bases; J trimming: 7 bases; junction bases outside the gene matches: 7. Germline V CDR1 and CDR2: MGHDK, SYGVNS. On this clone: The antigen is unknown.

Study-wide results and caveats: Treatment with siplizumab left mappable alloreactive CD4+ clones averaging approximately 69% Treg-derived, compared with over 25% in controls. A significant reduction in alloreactive sequences traceable to unstimulated CD4+ memory cells was produced by siplizumab. Apparently key alloresponse contributors, naive T cells also seemed more diverse than memory cells. Proliferating Tregs taken from siplizumab cultures were not shown to have a confirmed suppressive function.

Profiling relied on immunoSEQ multiplex PCR, and the TCRdb table lists in-frame clones only, not all of them. The sample carries some 100,000 clones, about 91% recorded once. Sequencing was done on a sample of Tregs sorted from blood. V and J are TRBV25-1 and TRBJ2-1; 8 bases are a match to TRBD2. The sequence was collected from a human donor in good health. Here the CDR3 reads CASAPGGGNEQFF. In DNA, the CDR3 is TGTGCCAGCGCACCGGGGGGGGGAAATGAGCAGTTCTTC.